The present entry profiles one T cell receptor beta chain with its context. What it binds is not known. This may be a read error, as it is one base from a much larger clone. Germline CDR1 and CDR2: MNHNY and SVGAGI (reference sequence). CDR3 size: 16 residues. Deletions cut 6 bases from V and 0 bases from J, with 18 bases between. Primed by a sample-barcoded 5' primer and a J-beta primer mix, a second PCR proceeded for about 6 to 11 cycles. TCRdb used MiXCR to reprocess the 5' RACE reads, holding one entry per CDR3 protein. Of 550,000 to 800,000 distinct CDR3 sequences listed, roughly 32% are singletons. This entry is derived from a study of blood T cells in healthy people across ages. General study findings and limits: The long-lived group displayed more naive CD4+ cells, plus higher diversity, than the aged donors did.

V is TRBV6-6 and J is TRBJ2-7, with D perhaps matching TRBD2 (5 bases). The specimen sequenced was blood. The receptor's source is a woman of 80 years or more in good health. CDR3: CASREMWTPSSYEQYF. CDR3 in DNA: TGTGCCAGCAGAGAGATGTGGACTCCGAGCTCCTACGAGCAGTACTTC.